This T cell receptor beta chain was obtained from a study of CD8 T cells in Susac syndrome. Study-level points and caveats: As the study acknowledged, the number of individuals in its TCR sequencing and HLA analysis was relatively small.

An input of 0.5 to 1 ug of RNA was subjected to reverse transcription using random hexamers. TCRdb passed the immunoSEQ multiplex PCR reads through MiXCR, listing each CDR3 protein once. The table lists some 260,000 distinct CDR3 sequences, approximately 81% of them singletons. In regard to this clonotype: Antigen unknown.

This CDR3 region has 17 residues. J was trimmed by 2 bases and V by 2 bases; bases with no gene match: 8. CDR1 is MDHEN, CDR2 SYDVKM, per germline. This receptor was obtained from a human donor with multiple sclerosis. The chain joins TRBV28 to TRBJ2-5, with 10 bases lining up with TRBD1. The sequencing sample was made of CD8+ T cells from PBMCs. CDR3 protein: CASSLLTGGRGQETQYF. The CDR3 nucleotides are TGTGCCAGCAGTTTACTGACAGGGGGCAGAGGGCAAGAGACCCAGTACTTC. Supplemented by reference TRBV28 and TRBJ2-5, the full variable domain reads DVKVTQSSRYLVKRTGEKVFLECVQDMDHENMFWYRQDPGLGLRLIYFSYDVKMKEKGDIPEGYSVSREKKERFSLILESASTNQTSMYLCASSLLTGGRGQETQYFGPGTRLLVL.